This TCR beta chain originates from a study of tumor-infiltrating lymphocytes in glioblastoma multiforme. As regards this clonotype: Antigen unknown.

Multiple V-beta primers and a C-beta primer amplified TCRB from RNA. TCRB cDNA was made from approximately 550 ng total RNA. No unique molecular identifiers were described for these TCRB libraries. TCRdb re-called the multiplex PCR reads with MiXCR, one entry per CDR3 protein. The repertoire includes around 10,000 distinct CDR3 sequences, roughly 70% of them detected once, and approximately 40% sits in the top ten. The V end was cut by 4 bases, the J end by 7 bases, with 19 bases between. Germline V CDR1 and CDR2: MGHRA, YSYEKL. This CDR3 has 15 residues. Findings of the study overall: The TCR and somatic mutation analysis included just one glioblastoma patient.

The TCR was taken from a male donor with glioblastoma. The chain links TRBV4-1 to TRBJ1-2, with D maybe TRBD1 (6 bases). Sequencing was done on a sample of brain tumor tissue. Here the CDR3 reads CASSPLREGVVGYTF. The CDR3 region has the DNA TGCGCCAGCAGCCCCTTAAGAGAGGGGGTTGTTGGCTACACCTTC.